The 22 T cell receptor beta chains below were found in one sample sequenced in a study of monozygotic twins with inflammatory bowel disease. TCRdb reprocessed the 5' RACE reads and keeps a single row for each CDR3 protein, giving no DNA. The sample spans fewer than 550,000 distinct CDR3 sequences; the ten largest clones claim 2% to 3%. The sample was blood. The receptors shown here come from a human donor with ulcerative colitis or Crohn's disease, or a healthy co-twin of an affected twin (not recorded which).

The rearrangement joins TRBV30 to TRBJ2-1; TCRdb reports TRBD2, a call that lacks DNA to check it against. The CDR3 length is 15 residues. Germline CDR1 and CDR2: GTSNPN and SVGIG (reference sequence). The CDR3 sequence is CAWSAASAIYNEQFF.

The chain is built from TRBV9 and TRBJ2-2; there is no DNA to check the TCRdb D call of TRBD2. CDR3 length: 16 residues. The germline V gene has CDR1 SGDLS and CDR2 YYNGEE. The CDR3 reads CASSVEGRGRTGELFF.

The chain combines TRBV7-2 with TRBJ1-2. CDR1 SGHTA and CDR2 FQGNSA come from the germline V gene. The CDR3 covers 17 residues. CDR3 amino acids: CASSLERLAGVYYGYTF.

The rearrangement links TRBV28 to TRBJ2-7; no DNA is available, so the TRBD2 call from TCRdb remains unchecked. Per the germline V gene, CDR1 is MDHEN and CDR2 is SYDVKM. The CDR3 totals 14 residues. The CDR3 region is CASSLTGRAEEQYF.

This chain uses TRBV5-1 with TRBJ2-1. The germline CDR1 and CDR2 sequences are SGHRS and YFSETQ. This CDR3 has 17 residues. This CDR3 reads CASSLVVGKSSYNEQFF.

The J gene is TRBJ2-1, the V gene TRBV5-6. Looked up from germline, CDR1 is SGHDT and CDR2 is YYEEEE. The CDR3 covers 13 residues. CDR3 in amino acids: CASRLWANNEQFF. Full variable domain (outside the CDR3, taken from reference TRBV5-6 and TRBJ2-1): DAGVTQSPTHLIKTRGQQVTLRCSPKSGHDTVSWYQQALGQGPQFIFQYYEEEERQRGNFPDRFSGHQFPNYSSELNVNALLLGDSALYLCASRLWANNEQFFGPGTRLTVL.

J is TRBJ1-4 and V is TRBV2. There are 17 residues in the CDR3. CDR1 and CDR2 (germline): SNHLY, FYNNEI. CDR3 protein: CASSEEEGEYINEKLFF.

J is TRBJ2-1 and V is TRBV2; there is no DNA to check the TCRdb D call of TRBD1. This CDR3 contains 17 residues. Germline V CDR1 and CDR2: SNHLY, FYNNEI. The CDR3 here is CASSERGSRSSYNEQFF. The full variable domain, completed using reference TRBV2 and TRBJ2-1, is EPEVTQTPSHQVTQMGQEVILRCVPISNHLYFYWYRQILGQKVEFLVSFYNNEISEKSEIFDDQFSVERPDGSNFTLKIRSTKLEDSAMYFCASSERGSRSSYNEQFFGPGTRLTVL.

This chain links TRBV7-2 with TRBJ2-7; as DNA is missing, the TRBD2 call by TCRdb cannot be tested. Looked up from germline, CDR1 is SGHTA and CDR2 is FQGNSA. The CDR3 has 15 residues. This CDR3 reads CASSKGLAGLDEQYF.

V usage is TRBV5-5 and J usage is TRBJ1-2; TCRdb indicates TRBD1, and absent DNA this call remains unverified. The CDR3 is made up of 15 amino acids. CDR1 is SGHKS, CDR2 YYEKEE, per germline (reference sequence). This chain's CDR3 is CASSLDAPAYYGYTF.

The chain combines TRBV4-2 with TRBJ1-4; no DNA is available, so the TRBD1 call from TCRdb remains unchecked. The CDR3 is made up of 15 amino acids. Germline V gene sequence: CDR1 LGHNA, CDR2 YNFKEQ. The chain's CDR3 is CASSGTGQEGEKLFF.

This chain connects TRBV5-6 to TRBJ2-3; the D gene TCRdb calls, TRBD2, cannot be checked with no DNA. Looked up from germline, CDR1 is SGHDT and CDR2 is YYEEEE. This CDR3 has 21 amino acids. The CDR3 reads CASSLVVGSGGPTSLTDTQYF.

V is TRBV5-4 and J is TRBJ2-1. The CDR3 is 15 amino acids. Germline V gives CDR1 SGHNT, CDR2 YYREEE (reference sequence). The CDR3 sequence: CASSLGQSFYNEQFF. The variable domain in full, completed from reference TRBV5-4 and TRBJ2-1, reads ETGVTQSPTHLIKTRGQQVTLRCSSQSGHNTVSWYQQALGQGPQFIFQYYREEENGRGNFPPRFSGLQFPNYSSELNVNALELDDSALYLCASSLGQSFYNEQFFGPGTRLTVL.

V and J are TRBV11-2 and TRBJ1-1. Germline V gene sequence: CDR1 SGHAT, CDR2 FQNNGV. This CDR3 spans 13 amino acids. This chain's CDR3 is CASSRAEGTEAFF.

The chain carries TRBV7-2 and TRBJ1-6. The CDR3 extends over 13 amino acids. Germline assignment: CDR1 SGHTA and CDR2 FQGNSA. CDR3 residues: CASTSGVYSPLHF.

The CDR3 spells CASSLRTGFASTGELFF. V usage is TRBV12-3 or TRBV12-4 and J usage is TRBJ2-2; TCRdb returns TRBD1, unconfirmable since there is no DNA. CDR3 length equals 17 residues.

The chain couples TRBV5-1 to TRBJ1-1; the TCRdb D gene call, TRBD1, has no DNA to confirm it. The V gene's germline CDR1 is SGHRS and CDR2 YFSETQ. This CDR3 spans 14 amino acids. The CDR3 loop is CASSWGDRGNEAFF.

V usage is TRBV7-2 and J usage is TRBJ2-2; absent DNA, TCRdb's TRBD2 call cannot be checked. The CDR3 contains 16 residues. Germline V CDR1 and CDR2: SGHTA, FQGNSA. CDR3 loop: CASSFVAGEGSGELFF. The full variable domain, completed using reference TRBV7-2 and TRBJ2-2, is GAGVSQSPSNKVTEKGKDVELRCDPISGHTALYWYRQSLGQGLEFLIYFQGNSAPDKSGLPSDRFSAERTGGSVSTLTIQRTQQEDSAVYLCASSFVAGEGSGELFFGEGSRLTVL.

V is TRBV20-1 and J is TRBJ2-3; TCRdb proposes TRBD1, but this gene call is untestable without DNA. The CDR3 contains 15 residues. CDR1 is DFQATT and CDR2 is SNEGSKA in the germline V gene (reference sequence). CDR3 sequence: CSAWGRGERPDTQYF.

The CDR3 is CASSQEAGVGSYEQYF. This chain uses TRBV4-3 with TRBJ2-7; the TCRdb call, TRBD2, lacks DNA for checking. Germline loops: CDR1 LGHNA, CDR2 YSLEER. This CDR3 comprises 16 residues.

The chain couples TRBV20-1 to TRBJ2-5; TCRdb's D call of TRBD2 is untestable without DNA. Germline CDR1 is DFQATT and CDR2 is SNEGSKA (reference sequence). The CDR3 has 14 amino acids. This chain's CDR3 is CSARVEGSSETQYF.

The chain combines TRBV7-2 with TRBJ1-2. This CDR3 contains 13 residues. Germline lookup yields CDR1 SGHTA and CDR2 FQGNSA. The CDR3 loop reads CASSLVQNYGYTF.